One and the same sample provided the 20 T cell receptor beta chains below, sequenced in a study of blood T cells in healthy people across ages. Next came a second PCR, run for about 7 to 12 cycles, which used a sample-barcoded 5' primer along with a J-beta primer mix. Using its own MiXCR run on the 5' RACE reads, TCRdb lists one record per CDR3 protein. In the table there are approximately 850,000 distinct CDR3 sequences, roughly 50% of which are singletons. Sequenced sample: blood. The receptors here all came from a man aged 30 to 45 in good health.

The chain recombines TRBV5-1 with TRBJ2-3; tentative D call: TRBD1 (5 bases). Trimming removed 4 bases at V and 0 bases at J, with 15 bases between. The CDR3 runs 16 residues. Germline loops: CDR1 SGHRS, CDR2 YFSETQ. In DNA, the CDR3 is TGCGCCAGCAGCCTTCACGAGCAGGGAAGCACAGATACGCAGTATTTT. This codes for CASSLHEQGSTDTQYF. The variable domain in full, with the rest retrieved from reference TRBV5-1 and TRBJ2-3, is KAGVTQTPRYLIKTRGQQVTLSCSPISGHRSVSWYQQTPGQGLQFLFEYFSETQRNKGNFPGRFSGRQFSNSRSEMNVSTLELGDSALYLCASSLHEQGSTDTQYFGPGTRLTVL.

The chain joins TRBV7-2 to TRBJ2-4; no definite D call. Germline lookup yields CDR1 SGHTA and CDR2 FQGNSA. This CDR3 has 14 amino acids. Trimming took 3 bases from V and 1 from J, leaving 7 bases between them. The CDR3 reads CASSFRRAKNIQYF. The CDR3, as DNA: TGTGCCAGCAGCTTCAGAAGGGCCAAAAACATTCAGTACTTC.

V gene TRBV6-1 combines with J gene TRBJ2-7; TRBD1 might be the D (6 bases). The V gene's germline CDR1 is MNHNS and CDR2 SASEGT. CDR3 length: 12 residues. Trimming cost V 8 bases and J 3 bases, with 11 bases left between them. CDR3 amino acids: CASPRDNYEQYF. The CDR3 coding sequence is TGTGCCAGCCCCCGGGACAACTACGAGCAGTACTTC.

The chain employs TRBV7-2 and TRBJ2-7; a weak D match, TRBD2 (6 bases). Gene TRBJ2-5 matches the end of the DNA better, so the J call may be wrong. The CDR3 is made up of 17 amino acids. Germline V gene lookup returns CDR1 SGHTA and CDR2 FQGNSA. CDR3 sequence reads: CASSLDILAASRETQYF. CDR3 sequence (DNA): TGTGCCAGCAGCTTAGATATACTAGCCGCATCCCGTGAGACCCAGTACTTC.

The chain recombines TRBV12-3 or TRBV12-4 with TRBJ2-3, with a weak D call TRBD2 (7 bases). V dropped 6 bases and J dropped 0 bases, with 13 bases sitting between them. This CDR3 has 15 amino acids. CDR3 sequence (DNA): TGTGCCAGCAGAGGGGGGGGAACTAGCACAGATACGCAGTATTTT. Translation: CASRGGGTSTDTQYF.

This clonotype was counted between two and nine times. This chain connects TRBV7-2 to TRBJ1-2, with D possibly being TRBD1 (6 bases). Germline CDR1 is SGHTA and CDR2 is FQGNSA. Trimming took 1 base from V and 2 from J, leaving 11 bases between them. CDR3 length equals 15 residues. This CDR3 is CASSLVSGVNYGYTF. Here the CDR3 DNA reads TGTGCCAGCAGCTTAGTTTCAGGGGTCAACTATGGCTACACCTTC.

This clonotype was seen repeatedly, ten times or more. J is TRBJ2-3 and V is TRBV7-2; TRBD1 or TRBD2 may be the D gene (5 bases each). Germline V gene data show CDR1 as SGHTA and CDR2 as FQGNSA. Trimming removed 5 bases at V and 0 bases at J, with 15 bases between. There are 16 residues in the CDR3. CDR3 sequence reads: CASSIAGTASTDTQYF. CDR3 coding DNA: TGTGCCAGCAGCATCGCCGGGACCGCTAGCACAGATACGCAGTATTTT. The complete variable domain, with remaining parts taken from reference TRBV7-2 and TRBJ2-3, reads GAGVSQSPSNKVTEKGKDVELRCDPISGHTALYWYRQSLGQGLEFLIYFQGNSAPDKSGLPSDRFSAERTGGSVSTLTIQRTQQEDSAVYLCASSIAGTASTDTQYFGPGTRLTVL.

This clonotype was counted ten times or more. The DNA for the CDR3 is TGTGCCATCAGACGGGAGGTTGGCACAGATACGCAGTATTTT. The encoded protein is CAIRREVGTDTQYF. This chain joins TRBV10-3 and TRBJ2-3; TRBD2 matches at 7 bases. The CDR3 is 14 residues long. V lost 6 bases, J lost 1 base, and 4 bases stayed unmatched. Looked up from germline, CDR1 is ENHRY and CDR2 is SYGVKD.

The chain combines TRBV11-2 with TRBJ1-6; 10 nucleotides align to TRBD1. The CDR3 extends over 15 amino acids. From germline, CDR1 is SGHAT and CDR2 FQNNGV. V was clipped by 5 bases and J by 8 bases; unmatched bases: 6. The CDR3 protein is CASSGGQGVHSPLHF. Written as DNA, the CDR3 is TGTGCCAGCAGCGGTGGACAGGGGGTACATTCACCCCTCCACTTT.

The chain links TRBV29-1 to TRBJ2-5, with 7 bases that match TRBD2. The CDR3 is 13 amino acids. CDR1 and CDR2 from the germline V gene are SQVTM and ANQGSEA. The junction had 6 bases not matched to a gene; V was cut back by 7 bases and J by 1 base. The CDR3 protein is CSGGRLAQETQYF. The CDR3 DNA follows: TGCAGCGGGGGCCGACTAGCCCAAGAGACCCAGTACTTC.

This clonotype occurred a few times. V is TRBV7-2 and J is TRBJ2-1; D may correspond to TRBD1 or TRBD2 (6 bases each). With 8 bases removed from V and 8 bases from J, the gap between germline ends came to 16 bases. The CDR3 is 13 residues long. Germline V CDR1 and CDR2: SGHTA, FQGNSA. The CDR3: CASCLKGGHEQFF. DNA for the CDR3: TGTGCCAGCTGTTTGAAAGGGGGGCATGAGCAGTTCTTC.

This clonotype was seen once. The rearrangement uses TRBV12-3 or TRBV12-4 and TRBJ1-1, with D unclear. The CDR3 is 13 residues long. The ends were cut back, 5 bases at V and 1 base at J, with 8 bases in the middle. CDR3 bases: TGTGCCAGCAGTCTACATGAGAACACTGAAGCTTTCTTT. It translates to CASSLHENTEAFF.

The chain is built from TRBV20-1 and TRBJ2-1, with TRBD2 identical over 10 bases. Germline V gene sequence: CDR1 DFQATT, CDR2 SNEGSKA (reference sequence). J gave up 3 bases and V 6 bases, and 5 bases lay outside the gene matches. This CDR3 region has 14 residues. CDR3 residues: CSALWTSGYNEQFF. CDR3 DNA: TGCAGTGCCCTGTGGACTAGCGGCTACAATGAGCAGTTCTTC.

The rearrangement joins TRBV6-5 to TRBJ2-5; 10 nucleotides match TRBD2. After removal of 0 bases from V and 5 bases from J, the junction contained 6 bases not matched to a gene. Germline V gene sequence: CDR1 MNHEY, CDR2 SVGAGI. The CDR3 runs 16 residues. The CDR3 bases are TGTGCCAGCAGTTACTCGATAGCGGGGGGCAGGGAGACCCAGTACTTC. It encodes CASSYSIAGGRETQYF.

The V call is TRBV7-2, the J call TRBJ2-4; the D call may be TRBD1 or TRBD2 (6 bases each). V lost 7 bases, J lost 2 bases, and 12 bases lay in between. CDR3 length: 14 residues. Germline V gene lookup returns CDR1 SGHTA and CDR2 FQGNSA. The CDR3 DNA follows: TGTGCCAGCACCAAGGGGGGATCCAAAAACATTCAGTACTTC. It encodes CASTKGGSKNIQYF.

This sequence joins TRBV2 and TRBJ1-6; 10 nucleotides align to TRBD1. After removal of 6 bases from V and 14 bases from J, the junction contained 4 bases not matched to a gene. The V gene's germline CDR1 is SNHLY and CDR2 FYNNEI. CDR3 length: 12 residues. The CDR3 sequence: CASRGQGISLHF. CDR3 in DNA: TGTGCCAGCAGGGGACAGGGGATATCCCTCCACTTT.

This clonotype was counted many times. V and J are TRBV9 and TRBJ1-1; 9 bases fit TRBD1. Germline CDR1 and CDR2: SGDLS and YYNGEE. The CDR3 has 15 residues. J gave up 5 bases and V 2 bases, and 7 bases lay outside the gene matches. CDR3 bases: TGTGCCAGCAGCGTTACAGGGGGCGCAGGAACTGAAGCTTTCTTT. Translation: CASSVTGGAGTEAFF.

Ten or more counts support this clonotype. CDR3 sequence reads: CASSPSYEQYF. The CDR3, as DNA: TGTGCCAGCAGCCCTTCCTACGAGCAGTACTTC. The rearrangement links TRBV7-9 to TRBJ2-7; D is unclear. The CDR3 is made up of 11 amino acids. Germline V gene data show CDR1 as SEHNR and CDR2 as FQNEAQ (reference sequence). V was trimmed by 5 bases and J by 1 base, leaving 3 bases between them. Combining the CDR3 with reference TRBV7-9 and TRBJ2-7 gives the whole variable domain DTGVSQNPRHKITKRGQNVTFRCDPISEHNRLYWYRQTLGQGPEFLTYFQNEAQLEKSRLLSDRFSAERPKGSFSTLEIQRTEQGDSAMYLCASSPSYEQYFGPGTRLTVT.

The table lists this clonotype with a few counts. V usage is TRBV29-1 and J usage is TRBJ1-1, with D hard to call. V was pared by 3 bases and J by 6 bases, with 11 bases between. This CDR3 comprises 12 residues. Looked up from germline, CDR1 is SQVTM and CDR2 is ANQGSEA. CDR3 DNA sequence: TGCAGCGTTGAGGGTGGCGGGCCTGAAGCTTTCTTT. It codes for CSVEGGGPEAFF.

The CDR3 sequence: CASSRGFSGNNYEQYF. In DNA, the CDR3 is TGTGCCAGCAGCCGGGGGTTTAGCGGGAATAACTACGAGCAGTACTTC. The chain links TRBV4-2 to TRBJ2-7, with 8 nucleotides matching TRBD2. CDR3 length equals 16 residues. CDR1 and CDR2 from the germline V gene are LGHNA and YNFKEQ. Losses at the gene ends were 4 bases for V and 3 bases for J; bases not matched to a gene: 11.